Presented here are 26 T cell receptor beta chains from one specimen sequenced in a study of shared clonotypes between healthy human individuals. Sequenced by immunoSEQ multiplex PCR; TCRdb stores in-frame clones only, minus some. The sample carries around 700,000 clones, roughly 70% recorded once. The sequenced sample consisted of memory CD4+ T cells sorted from blood. Subset indicated: CD45RA-negative fraction. The receptors here all came from a woman under 40 in good health.

The chain combines TRBV10-3 with TRBJ2-1, with TRBD2 identical over 7 bases. Germline trimming cut 3 bases from V and 8 bases from J; bases unmatched to any gene: 13. CDR3 length: 16 residues. The germline V gene encodes CDR1 ENHRY and CDR2 SYGVKD. CDR3 nucleotide sequence: TGTGCCATCAGTGACAGAGGGCGGGAGTCGTCGTATGAGCAGTTCTTC. Its protein product is CAISDRGRESSYEQFF.

The chain couples TRBV6-5 to TRBJ1-4, with D perhaps matching TRBD1 (5 bases). The CDR3 is 15 amino acids. Per the germline V gene, CDR1 is MNHEY and CDR2 is SVGAGI. The V gene lost 6 bases and the J gene lost 8 bases, with 19 bases spanning the gap. The CDR3 loop is CASSNGGRPREKLFF. CDR3 nucleotides: TGTGCCAGCAGCAACGGGGGTCGCCCGAGGGAAAAACTGTTTTTT.

The chain joins TRBV7-3 to TRBJ2-3; TRBD2 aligns across 9 bases. The germline V gene encodes CDR1 SGHTA and CDR2 FQGTGA. The ends lost 3 bases at V and 4 bases at J; junction bases unmatched: 8. This CDR3 comprises 16 residues. The CDR3 spells CASSFYSGRGSDTQYF. DNA of the CDR3: TGTGCCAGCAGCTTCTATAGCGGGAGAGGGTCAGATACGCAGTATTTT.

The chain recombines TRBV7-3 with TRBJ2-2, with D possibly TRBD2 on 5 matching bases. Deletions cut 3 bases from V and 1 base from J, with 9 bases between. CDR1 SGHTA and CDR2 FQGTGA come from the germline V gene. This CDR3 has 15 residues. The CDR3 DNA sequence: TGTGCCAGCAGCTTCGGGGAGAGGAACACCGGGGAGCTGTTTTTT. Amino acids: CASSFGERNTGELFF. The entire variable domain, with the rest obtained from reference TRBV7-3 and TRBJ2-2, is as follows: GAGVSQTPSNKVTEKGKYVELRCDPISGHTALYWYRQSLGQGPEFLIYFQGTGAADDSGLPNDRFFAVRPEGSVSTLKIQRTERGDSAVYLCASSFGERNTGELFFGEGSRLTVL.

This chain joins TRBV10-3 and TRBJ2-1; TRBD2 matches at 7 bases. This CDR3 spans 16 amino acids. Germline CDR1 reads ENHRY; CDR2 reads SYGVKD. V trimming: 2 bases; J trimming: 0 bases; junction bases outside the gene matches: 4. The CDR3 spells CAISEPGGSSYNEQFF. CDR3 nucleotide sequence: TGTGCCATCAGTGAGCCCGGCGGGAGCTCCTACAATGAGCAGTTCTTC.

This clone appeared a few times. The chain recombines TRBV6-1 with TRBJ1-4; D is possibly TRBD1 (5 bases). The CDR3 runs 19 residues. With 0 bases removed from V and 4 bases from J, the gap between germline ends came to 21 bases. Per the germline V gene, CDR1 is MNHNS and CDR2 is SASEGT. The CDR3 region has the DNA TGTGCCAGCAGTGAAGCCCTGACAGCGGGCGGCGTGATTAATGAAAAACTGTTTTTT. It translates to CASSEALTAGGVINEKLFF.

This sequence joins TRBV5-1 and TRBJ2-2, with 10 nucleotides matching TRBD2. V lost 5 bases, J lost 3 bases, and 4 bases stayed unmatched. This CDR3 region has 15 residues. Germline CDR1 is SGHRS and CDR2 is YFSETQ. CDR3 loop: CASRGLAGDTGELFF. CDR3 nucleotides: TGCGCCAGCAGGGGCCTAGCGGGAGACACCGGGGAGCTGTTTTTT.

V usage is TRBV2 and J usage is TRBJ2-7; D may match TRBD1 or TRBD2 (5 bases each). The CDR3 is made up of 16 amino acids. Germline CDR1 reads SNHLY; CDR2 reads FYNNEI. The V end lost 0 bases, the J end lost 0 bases, and 12 bases lay between the germline ends. The DNA for the CDR3 is TGTGCCAGCAGTGAAGCAGGGACGTTGAGCTCCTACGAGCAGTACTTC. Amino acid sequence: CASSEAGTLSSYEQYF.

As to this clone: With a far larger clone one base away, a read error is the likely cause. Different DNA sequences within this sample yield the same CDR3. J is TRBJ2-2 and V is TRBV5-1; a possible D gene is TRBD1 (6 bases). Germline V CDR1 and CDR2: SGHRS, YFSETQ. CDR3 length: 13 residues. V lost 6 bases and J 1 base, leaving 7 bases between the germline ends. The CDR3 sequence: CASKGQNTGELFF. CDR3 DNA sequence: TGCGCCAGCAAGGGACAGAACACCGGGGAGCTGTTTTTT.

The rearrangement uses TRBV28 and TRBJ1-5, with D tentatively TRBD1 (5 bases). The CDR3 has 14 amino acids. Trimming cost V 5 bases and J 2 bases, with 10 bases left between them. Germline CDR1 reads MDHEN; CDR2 reads SYDVKM. The DNA of the CDR3 is TGTGCCAGCAGTAACCGGGGGGGCAATCAGCCCCAGCATTTT. As protein: CASSNRGGNQPQHF.

The V call is TRBV27, the J call TRBJ2-3; 9 bases are a match to TRBD2. Per the germline V gene, CDR1 is MNHEY and CDR2 is SMNVEV (reference sequence). The CDR3 is 18 amino acids. V lost 7 bases to trimming and J lost 2 bases; unmatched junction nucleotides: 16. CDR3 DNA: TGTGCCAGCAAAACCCGGAGTATAGCGGGAGAGGCCACAGATACGCAGTATTTT. This encodes CASKTRSIAGEATDTQYF.

A remark on this clone: Only one base separates this from a far larger clonotype, so it likely reflects a read error. The sample has other DNA sequences that encode this CDR3 too. This chain joins TRBV28 and TRBJ2-7, with unresolved D. The CDR3 is made up of 11 amino acids. Germline assignment: CDR1 MDHEN and CDR2 SYDVKM. Trimming shortened V by 11 bases and J by 10 bases, and 18 bases separated the two germline ends. The CDR3, as DNA: TGTGCCTCCGCCGCGGCGCGCGAACAGTACTTC. Translating it yields CASAAAREQYF.

Here the CDR3 DNA reads TGTGCCTGGTCCGGGACAAACAATCAGCCCCAGCATTTT. As protein: CAWSGTNNQPQHF. The chain couples TRBV30 to TRBJ1-5, with D tentatively TRBD1 (6 bases). Per the germline V gene, CDR1 is GTSNPN and CDR2 is SVGIG (reference sequence). The CDR3 is 13 residues long. V shed 5 bases and J shed 3 bases, with 11 bases lying between them.

The chain has TRBV2 and TRBJ2-5, with D possibly TRBD2 on 5 matching bases. V lost 3 bases to trimming and J lost 11 bases, with 13 bases between them. This CDR3 region has 12 residues. In germline, CDR1 is SNHLY, CDR2 FYNNEI. Written as DNA, the CDR3 is TGTGCCAGCAGTGATCCCCCCGAGCGGCAGTACTTC. Its translation: CASSDPPERQYF.

This clone came up a few times. V gene TRBV5-6 combines with J gene TRBJ1-5; the D is unclear. Germline V lookup: CDR1 SGHDT, CDR2 YYEEEE. This CDR3 contains 15 residues. Trimming took off 1 base at V and 1 base at J, with 9 bases between the two ends. In DNA, the CDR3 is TGTGCCAGCAGCTTGTGGGGTGGGAGCAATCAGCCCCAGCATTTT. This gives the protein CASSLWGGSNQPQHF.

Turning to this clone: Other DNA variants within this sample encode the same CDR3. V gene TRBV2 combines with J gene TRBJ1-2, with no clear D. V lost 3 bases to trimming and J lost 9 bases, with 14 bases between them. The CDR3 totals 13 residues. Germline V lookup: CDR1 SNHLY, CDR2 FYNNEI. DNA of the CDR3: TGTGCCAGCAGTGAGGACGGGCCTGGGAGCTACACCTTC. Translation: CASSEDGPGSYTF. Combining the CDR3 with reference TRBV2 and TRBJ1-2 gives the whole variable domain EPEVTQTPSHQVTQMGQEVILRCVPISNHLYFYWYRQILGQKVEFLVSFYNNEISEKSEIFDDQFSVERPDGSNFTLKIRSTKLEDSAMYFCASSEDGPGSYTFGSGTRLTVV.

The chain has TRBV2 and TRBJ1-2; TRBD1 is a possible D gene (5 bases). With 7 bases removed from V and 4 bases from J, the gap between germline ends came to 13 bases. CDR1 SNHLY and CDR2 FYNNEI come from the germline V gene. This CDR3 has 13 amino acids. This chain's CDR3 is CASTRVGGYGYTF. Here the CDR3 DNA reads TGTGCCAGCACCCGCGTGGGGGGCTATGGCTACACCTTC.

This chain connects TRBV4-1 to TRBJ1-4, with 9 bases that match TRBD1. Germline V lookup: CDR1 MGHRA, CDR2 YSYEKL. V gave up 4 bases and J gave up 7 bases; unmatched junction bases: 10. The CDR3 runs 16 residues. The CDR3 DNA reads TGCGCCAGCAGCCGCAACCCCGGGACAGGGATTGAAAAACTGTTTTTT. Encoded protein: CASSRNPGTGIEKLFF.

CDR3 bases: TGTGCCAGCAGTGATGCGGGACAGGGAGCCTACGAGCAGTACTTC. Translation: CASSDAGQGAYEQYF. The chain couples TRBV25-1 to TRBJ2-7; 9 bases fit TRBD1. CDR3 size: 15 residues. The germline V gene has CDR1 MGHDK and CDR2 SYGVNS. J was trimmed by 2 bases and V by 3 bases; bases with no gene match: 5.

J is TRBJ2-7 and V is TRBV28; the match to TRBD1 covers 7 bases. The CDR3 has 12 residues. Germline-derived CDR1 and CDR2 are MDHEN and SYDVKM. Losses at the gene ends were 6 bases for V and 6 bases for J; bases not matched to a gene: 5. CDR3 loop: CASSPQGTEQYF. Here the CDR3 DNA reads TGTGCCAGCAGCCCACAGGGGACCGAGCAGTACTTC.

The rearrangement joins TRBV7-9 to TRBJ2-7, with 7 bases fitting TRBD1. Per the germline V gene, CDR1 is SEHNR and CDR2 is FQNEAQ (reference sequence). The CDR3 has 14 residues. Trimming cost V 5 bases and J 2 bases; bases outside gene matches: 6. CDR3 sequence reads: CASSPTGPPYEQYF. The CDR3 DNA reads as TGTGCCAGCAGCCCGACAGGGCCGCCCTACGAGCAGTACTTC.

The chain combines TRBV7-3 with TRBJ1-4; the match to TRBD1 covers 9 bases. J gave up 3 bases and V 1 base, and 0 bases lay outside the gene matches. The germline CDR1 and CDR2 sequences are SGHTA and FQGTGA. This CDR3 region has 15 residues. The CDR3 is CASSLRDRANEKLFF. CDR3 bases: TGTGCCAGCAGCTTAAGGGACAGGGCTAATGAAAAACTGTTTTTT. Full variable domain (missing parts from reference TRBV7-3 and TRBJ1-4): GAGVSQTPSNKVTEKGKYVELRCDPISGHTALYWYRQSLGQGPEFLIYFQGTGAADDSGLPNDRFFAVRPEGSVSTLKIQRTERGDSAVYLCASSLRDRANEKLFFGSGTQLSVL.

The CDR3 region has the DNA TGTGCCACCAGCAGAGAGGACGTTGCCGGGGAGCTGTTTTTT. This gives the protein CATSREDVAGELFF. The chain has TRBV15 and TRBJ2-2; D unclear. The CDR3 contains 14 residues. Germline-derived CDR1 and CDR2 are LNHNV and YYDKDF (reference sequence). Trimming removed 0 bases at V and 6 bases at J, with 8 bases between.

The chain links TRBV6-1 to TRBJ1-5; tentatively, D is TRBD1 (6 bases). CDR3 size: 14 residues. From germline, CDR1 is MNHNS and CDR2 SASEGT. The ends were cut back, 6 bases at V and 5 bases at J, with 14 bases in the middle. The CDR3 loop is CASRVTGPYQPQHF. In DNA, the CDR3 is TGTGCCAGCAGGGTGACAGGTCCGTATCAGCCCCAGCATTTT.

This clone showed up just once. The genes are TRBV7-2 and TRBJ2-5; D possibly corresponds to TRBD1 (5 bases). Trimming removed 2 bases at V and 4 bases at J, with 11 bases between. The CDR3 is made up of 14 amino acids. From germline, CDR1 is SGHTA and CDR2 FQGNSA. CDR3 coding DNA: TGTGCCAGCAGCTTATCAAGGGGCGGAGAGACCCAGTACTTC. Protein product: CASSLSRGGETQYF.

V is TRBV27 and J is TRBJ2-6; TRBD1 matches at 9 bases. The CDR3 has 18 amino acids. With 1 base clipped from V and 0 bases from J, the junction kept 4 bases outside the gene matches. The germline CDR1 and CDR2 sequences are MNHEY and SMNVEV (reference sequence). Here the CDR3 reads CASSLWGQGSSGANVLTF. The CDR3 nucleotides are TGTGCCAGCAGTTTATGGGGACAGGGCAGCTCTGGGGCCAACGTCCTGACTTTC.